This T cell receptor beta chain came from a study of cytomegalovirus exposure and HLA in healthy donors. Study in general: Around 180 million T cells yielded around 120 million unique TCR beta sequences in earlier analysis.

Study conclusions and caveats: Listed as cytomegalovirus-associated were approximately 160 TCR beta chains. Analyses of presence and absence presupposed an approximately uniform sequencing depth across donors. Per a later analysis, HLA-associated TCR beta chains showed more clonal expansion than other, equally common TCR beta chains.

13 Jbeta primers and 60 Vbeta primers were used for the PCR. The repertoire was sequenced with immunoSEQ multiplex PCR; TCRdb's copy has only in-frame clones and lacks some. This table has under 200,000 clones, around 82% appearing once. CDR3 size: 15 residues. From germline, CDR1 is SEHNR and CDR2 FQNEAQ (reference sequence). On this clone: The antigen is unknown. A junction end diverges from the germline sequence, so it may reflect a read error.

This rearrangement joins TRBV7-9 to TRBJ2-7; 11 bases agree with TRBD2. Sequenced: PBMCs. This clonotype was sampled from a man aged 35-49 years in good health and CMV-seronegative. CDR3 residues: CSSSPTSGSSYEQYF. As DNA, the CDR3 is TGTTCCAGCAGCCCCACTAGCGGGAGTTCCTACGAGCAGTACTTC.